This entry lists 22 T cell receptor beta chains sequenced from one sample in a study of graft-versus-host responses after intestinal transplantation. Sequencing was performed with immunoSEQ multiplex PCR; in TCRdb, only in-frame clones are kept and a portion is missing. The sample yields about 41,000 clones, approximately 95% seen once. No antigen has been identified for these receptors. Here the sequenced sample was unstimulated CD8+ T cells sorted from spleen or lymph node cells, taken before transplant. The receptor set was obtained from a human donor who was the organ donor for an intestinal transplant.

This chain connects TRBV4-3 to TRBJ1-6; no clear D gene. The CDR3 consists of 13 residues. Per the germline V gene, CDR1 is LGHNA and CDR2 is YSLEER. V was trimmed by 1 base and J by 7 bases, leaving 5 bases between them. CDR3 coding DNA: TGCGCCAGCAGCCAAGGCTTCAATTCACCCCTCCACTTT. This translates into CASSQGFNSPLHF.

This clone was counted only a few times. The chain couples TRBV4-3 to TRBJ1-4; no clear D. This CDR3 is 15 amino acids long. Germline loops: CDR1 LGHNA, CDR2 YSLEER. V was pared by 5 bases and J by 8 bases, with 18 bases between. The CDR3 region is CASSSAEGVDEKLFF. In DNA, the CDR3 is TGCGCCAGCAGCTCAGCGGAGGGTGTCGACGAAAAACTGTTTTTT.

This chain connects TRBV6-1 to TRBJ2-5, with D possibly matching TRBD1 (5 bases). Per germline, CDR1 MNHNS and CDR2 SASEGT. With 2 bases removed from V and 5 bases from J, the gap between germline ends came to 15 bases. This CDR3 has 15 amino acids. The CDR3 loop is CASSELLGQGETQYF. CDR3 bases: TGTGCCAGCAGTGAACTTTTAGGGCAGGGCGAGACCCAGTACTTC.

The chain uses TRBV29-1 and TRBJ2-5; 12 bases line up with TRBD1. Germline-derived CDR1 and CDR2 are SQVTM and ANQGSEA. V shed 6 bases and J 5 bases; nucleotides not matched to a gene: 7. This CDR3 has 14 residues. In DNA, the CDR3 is TGCAGCGTCGTGGGACAGGGGGCCGGGGAGACCCAGTACTTC. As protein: CSVVGQGAGETQYF.

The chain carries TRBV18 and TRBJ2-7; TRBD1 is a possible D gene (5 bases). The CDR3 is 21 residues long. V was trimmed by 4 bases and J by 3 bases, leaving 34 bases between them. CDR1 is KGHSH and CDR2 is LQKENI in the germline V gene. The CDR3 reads CASSRLEVRVRRRPPYYEQYF. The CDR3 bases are TGTGCCAGCTCACGACTCGAGGTCAGGGTCCGGCGGCGCCCTCCATACTACGAGCAGTACTTC.

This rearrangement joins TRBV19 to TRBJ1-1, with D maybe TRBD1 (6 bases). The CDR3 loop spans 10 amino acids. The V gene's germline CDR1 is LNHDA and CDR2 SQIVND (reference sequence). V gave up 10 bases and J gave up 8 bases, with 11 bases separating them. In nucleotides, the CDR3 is TGTGCCACCCTGGGGGCGGAAGCTTTCTTT. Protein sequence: CATLGAEAFF.

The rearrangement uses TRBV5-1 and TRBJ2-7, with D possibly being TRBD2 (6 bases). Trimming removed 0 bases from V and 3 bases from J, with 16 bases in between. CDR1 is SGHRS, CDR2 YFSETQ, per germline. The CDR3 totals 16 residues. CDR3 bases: TGCGCCAGCAGCTTGGGTTGGGGACTGGGTGACTACGAGCAGTACTTC. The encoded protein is CASSLGWGLGDYEQYF.

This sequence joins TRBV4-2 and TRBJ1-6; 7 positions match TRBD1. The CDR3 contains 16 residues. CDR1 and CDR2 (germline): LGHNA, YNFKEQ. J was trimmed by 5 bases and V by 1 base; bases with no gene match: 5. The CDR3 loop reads CASSQVQTGNNSPLHF. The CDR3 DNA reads TGTGCCAGCAGCCAAGTCCAGACAGGGAATAATTCACCCCTCCACTTT.

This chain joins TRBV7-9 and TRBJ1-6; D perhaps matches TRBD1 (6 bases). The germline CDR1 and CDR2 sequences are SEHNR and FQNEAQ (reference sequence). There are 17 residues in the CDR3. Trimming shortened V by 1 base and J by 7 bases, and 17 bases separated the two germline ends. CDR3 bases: TGTGCCAGCAGCTTAGTGGGAGGGGACAAGGGGAATTCACCCCTCCACTTT. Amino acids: CASSLVGGDKGNSPLHF.

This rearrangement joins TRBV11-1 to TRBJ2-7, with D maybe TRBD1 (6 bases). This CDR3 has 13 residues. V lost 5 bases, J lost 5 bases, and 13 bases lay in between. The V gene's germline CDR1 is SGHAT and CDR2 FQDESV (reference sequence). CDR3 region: CASSRTDGDEQYF. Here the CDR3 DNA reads TGTGCCAGCAGCCGGACAGACGGCGACGAGCAGTACTTC.

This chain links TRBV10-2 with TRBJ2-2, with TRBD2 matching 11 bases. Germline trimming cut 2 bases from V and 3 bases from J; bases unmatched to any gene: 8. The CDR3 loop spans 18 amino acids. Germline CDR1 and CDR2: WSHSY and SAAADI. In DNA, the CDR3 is TGCGCCAGCAGTGAGATTGGTTTAGCGGGGGGGTACACCGGGGAGCTGTTTTTT. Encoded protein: CASSEIGLAGGYTGELFF.

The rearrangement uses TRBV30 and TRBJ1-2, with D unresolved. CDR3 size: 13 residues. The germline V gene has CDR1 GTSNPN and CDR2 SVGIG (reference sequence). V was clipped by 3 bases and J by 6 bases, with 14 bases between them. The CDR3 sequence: CAWSPDPAHGYTF. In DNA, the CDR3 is TGTGCCTGGAGCCCCGACCCGGCTCATGGCTACACCTTC.

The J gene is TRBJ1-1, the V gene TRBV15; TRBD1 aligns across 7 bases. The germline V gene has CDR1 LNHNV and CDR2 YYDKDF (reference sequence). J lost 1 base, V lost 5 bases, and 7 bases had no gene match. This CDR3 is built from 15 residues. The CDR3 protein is CATSRDSRENTEAFF. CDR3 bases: TGTGCCACCAGCCGGGACAGCCGGGAGAACACTGAAGCTTTCTTT. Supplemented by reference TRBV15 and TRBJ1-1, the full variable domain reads DAMVIQNPRYQVTQFGKPVTLSCSQTLNHNVMYWYQQKSSQAPKLLFHYYDKDFNNEADTPDNFQSRRPNTSFCFLDIRSPGLGDTAMYLCATSRDSRENTEAFFGQGTRLTVV.

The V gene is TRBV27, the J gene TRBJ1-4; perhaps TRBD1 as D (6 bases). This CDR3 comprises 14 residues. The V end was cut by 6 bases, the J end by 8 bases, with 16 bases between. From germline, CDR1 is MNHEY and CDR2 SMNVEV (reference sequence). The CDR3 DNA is TGTGCCAGCAGGGGGGGGACACCAAACGAAAAACTGTTTTTT. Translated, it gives CASRGGTPNEKLFF.

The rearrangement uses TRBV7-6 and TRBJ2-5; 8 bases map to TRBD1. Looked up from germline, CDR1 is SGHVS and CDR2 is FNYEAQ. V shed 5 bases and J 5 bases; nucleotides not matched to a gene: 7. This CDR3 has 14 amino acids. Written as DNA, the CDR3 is TGTGCCAGCAGCCAAACCGGACAGGGTGAGACCCAGTACTTC. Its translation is CASSQTGQGETQYF.

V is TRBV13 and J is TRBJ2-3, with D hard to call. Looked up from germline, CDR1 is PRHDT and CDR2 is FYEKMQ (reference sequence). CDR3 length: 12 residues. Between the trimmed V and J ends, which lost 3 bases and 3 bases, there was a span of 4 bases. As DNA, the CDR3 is TGTGCCAGCAGCTTGGGTACAGATACGCAGTATTTT. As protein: CASSLGTDTQYF.

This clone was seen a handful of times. This chain's CDR3 is CAISDESYEQYF. The CDR3 DNA is TGTGCCATCAGTGACGAGTCCTACGAGCAGTACTTC. This rearrangement joins TRBV10-3 to TRBJ2-7; D gene uncertain. This CDR3 spans 12 amino acids. The germline V gene encodes CDR1 ENHRY and CDR2 SYGVKD. The V and J ends lost 3 bases and 1 base respectively, with 4 bases between them.

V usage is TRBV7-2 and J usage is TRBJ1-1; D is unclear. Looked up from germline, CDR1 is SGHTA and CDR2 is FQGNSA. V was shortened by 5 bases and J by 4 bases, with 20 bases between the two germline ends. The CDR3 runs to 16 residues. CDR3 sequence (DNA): TGTGCCAGCAGCACCCACGGCTGGGATCTATTCACTGAAGCTTTCTTT. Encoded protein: CASSTHGWDLFTEAFF.

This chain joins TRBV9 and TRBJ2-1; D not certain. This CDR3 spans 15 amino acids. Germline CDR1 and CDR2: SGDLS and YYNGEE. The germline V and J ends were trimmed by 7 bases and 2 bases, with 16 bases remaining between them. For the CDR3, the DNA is TGTGCCAGCGGCCTCTCTGACGGGCCCTACAATGAGCAGTTCTTC. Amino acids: CASGLSDGPYNEQFF.

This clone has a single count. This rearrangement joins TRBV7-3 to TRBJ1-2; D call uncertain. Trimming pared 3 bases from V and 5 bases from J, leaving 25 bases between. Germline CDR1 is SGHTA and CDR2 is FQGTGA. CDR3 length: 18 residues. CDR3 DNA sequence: TGTGCCAGCAGCTTTCAATCCCGGCTGGTGGGAATGAAATATGGCTACACCTTC. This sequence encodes CASSFQSRLVGMKYGYTF.

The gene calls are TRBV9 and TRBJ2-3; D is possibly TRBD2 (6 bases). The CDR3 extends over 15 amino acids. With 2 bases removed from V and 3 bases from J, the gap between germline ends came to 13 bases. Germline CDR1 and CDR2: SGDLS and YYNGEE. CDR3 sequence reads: CASSVGGVVTDTQYF. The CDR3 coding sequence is TGTGCCAGCAGCGTTGGAGGGGTCGTGACAGATACGCAGTATTTT.

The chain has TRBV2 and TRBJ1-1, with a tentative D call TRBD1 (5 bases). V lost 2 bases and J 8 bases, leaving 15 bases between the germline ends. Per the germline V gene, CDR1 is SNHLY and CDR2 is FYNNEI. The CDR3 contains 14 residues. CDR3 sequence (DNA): TGTGCCAGCAGTGAACATTATGAGGGGAGGGAAGCTTTCTTT. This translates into CASSEHYEGREAFF.